This T cell receptor beta chain was sequenced for a study of Ad26.COV2.S vaccination and SARS-CoV-2 variants. TCRdb's copy holds only in-frame clones and misses some; the assay was immunoSEQ multiplex PCR. The repertoire consists of roughly 380,000 clones, with 80% to 90% occurring once and the leading ten covering 3.4%. Study conclusions and caveats: Breadth and depth estimates from TCRs may understate total T cell responses. Individuals receiving vaccine had higher spike-specific TCR breadth than placebo recipients did.

Regarding this clone: What it binds is not known.

Treatment here: around 19 received Ad26.COV2.S at low or high dose, single or two shots; 5 received placebo; per-sample allocation not given. The samples date from day 63 after the first vaccine or placebo injection. Its platform was an Ad26 vector, and its expressed antigen was Wuhan-strain SARS-CoV-2 spike. Germline V lookup: CDR1 SNHLY, CDR2 FYNNEI. This CDR3 comprises 14 residues. Germline trimming cut 5 bases from V and 1 base from J; bases unmatched to any gene: 5. The clonotype originates from a person aged 18-65 years who received the Ad26.COV2.S COVID-19 vaccine or a placebo. This chain connects TRBV2 to TRBJ2-7, with 7 bases matching TRBD1. The specimen was peripheral blood, collected in a trial of Ad26.COV2.S vaccine versus placebo. The CDR3, as DNA: TGTGCCAGCAGTAGTCCAGGGGGATCCTACGAGCAGTACTTC. As protein: CASSSPGGSYEQYF.